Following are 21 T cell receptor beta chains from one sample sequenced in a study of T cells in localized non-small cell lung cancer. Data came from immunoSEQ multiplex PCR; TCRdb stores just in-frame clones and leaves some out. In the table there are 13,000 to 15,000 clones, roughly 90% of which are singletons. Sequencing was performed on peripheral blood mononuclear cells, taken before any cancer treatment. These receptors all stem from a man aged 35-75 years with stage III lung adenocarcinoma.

CDR3 in amino acids: CATRLFRSTEAFF. CDR3 DNA sequence: TGTGCCACCAGGCTTTTCCGTTCCACTGAAGCTTTCTTT. The chain recombines TRBV6-5 with TRBJ1-1, with D uncertain. V lost 10 bases and J 4 bases, leaving 16 bases between the germline ends. Per germline, CDR1 MNHEY and CDR2 SVGAGI. The CDR3 has 13 residues.

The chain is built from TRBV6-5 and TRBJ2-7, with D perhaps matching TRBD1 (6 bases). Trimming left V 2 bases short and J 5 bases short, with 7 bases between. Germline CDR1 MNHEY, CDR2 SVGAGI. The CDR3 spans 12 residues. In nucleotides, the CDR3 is TGTGCCAGCAGTTACACAGGGAACGAGCAGTACTTC. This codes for CASSYTGNEQYF.

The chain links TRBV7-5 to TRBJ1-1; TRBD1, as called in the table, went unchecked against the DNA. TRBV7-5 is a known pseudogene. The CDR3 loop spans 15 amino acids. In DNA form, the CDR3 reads TGTGTCAGAAGCTTAGGATTGGCAGGGCCGGCTGAAGCTTTCTTT. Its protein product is CVRSLGLAGPAEAFF.

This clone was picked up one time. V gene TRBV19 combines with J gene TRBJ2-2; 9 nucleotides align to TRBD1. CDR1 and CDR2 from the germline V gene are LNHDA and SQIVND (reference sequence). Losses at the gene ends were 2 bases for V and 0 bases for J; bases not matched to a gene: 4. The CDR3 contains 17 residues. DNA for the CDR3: TGTGCCAGTAGTATATTGGGGACAGGGACGAACACCGGGGAGCTGTTTTTT. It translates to CASSILGTGTNTGELFF.

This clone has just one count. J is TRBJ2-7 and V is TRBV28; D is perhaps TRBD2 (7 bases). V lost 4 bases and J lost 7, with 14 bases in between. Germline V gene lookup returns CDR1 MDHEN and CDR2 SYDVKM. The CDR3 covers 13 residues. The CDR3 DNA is TGTGCCAGCAGTTACCCGGGGGGCTGGGAGCAGTACTTC. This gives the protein CASSYPGGWEQYF.

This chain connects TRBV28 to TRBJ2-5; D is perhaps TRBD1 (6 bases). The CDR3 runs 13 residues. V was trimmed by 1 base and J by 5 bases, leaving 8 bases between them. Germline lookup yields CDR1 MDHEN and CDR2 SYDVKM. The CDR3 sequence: CASSLYTGETQYF. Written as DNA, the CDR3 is TGTGCCAGCAGTTTATATACAGGGGAGACCCAGTACTTC.

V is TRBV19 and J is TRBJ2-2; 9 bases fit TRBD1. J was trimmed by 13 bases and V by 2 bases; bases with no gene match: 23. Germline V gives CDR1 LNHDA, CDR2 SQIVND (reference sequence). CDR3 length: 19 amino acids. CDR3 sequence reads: CASSINPADRGGVHRGLFF. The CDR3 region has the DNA TGTGCCAGTAGTATAAACCCCGCCGACAGGGGGGGCGTGCACCGGGGGCTGTTTTTT.

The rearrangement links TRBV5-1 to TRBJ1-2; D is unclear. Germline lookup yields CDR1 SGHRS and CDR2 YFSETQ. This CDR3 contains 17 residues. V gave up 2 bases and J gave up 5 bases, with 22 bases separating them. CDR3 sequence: CASSFSLGLGPAYGYTF. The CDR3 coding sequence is TGCGCCAGCAGCTTCTCCCTCGGACTTGGGCCCGCTTATGGCTACACCTTC.

CDR3 nucleotide sequence: TGTGCCAGCAGCGACCCGGGAGGGACAGGGGCCTATGGCTACACCTTC. Translating it yields CASSDPGGTGAYGYTF. The rearrangement links TRBV9 to TRBJ1-2; 10 bases agree with TRBD1. Germline CDR1 SGDLS, CDR2 YYNGEE. The CDR3 is 16 residues long. V dropped 3 bases and J dropped 4; count of bases not matched to a gene: 9.

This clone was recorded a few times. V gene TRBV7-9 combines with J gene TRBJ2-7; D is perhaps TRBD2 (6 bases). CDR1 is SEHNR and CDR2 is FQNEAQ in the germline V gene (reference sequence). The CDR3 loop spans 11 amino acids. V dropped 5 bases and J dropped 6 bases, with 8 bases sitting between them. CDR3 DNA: TGTGCCAGCAGCCCCGGGGGCGAGCAGTACTTC. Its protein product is CASSPGGEQYF.

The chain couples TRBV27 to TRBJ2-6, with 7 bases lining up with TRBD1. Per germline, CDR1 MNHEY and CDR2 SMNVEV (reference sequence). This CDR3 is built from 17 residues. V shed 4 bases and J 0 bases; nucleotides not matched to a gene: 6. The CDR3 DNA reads TGTGCCAGCAGTTCCCGGGACAGACCCTCTGGGGCCAACGTCCTGACTTTC. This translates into CASSSRDRPSGANVLTF.

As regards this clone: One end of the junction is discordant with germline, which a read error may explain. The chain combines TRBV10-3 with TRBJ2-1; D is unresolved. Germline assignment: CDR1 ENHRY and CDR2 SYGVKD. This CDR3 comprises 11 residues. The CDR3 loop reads CAISVGLAQFF. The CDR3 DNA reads TGTGCCATTAGTGTTGGGTTAGCTCAGTTCTTC.

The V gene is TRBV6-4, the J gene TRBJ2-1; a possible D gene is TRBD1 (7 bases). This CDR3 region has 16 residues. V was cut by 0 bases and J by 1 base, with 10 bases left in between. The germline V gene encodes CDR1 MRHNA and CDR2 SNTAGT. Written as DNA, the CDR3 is TGTGCCAGCAGTGACTCAGCAGGGGGGTCCTACAATGAGCAGTTCTTC. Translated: CASSDSAGGSYNEQFF.

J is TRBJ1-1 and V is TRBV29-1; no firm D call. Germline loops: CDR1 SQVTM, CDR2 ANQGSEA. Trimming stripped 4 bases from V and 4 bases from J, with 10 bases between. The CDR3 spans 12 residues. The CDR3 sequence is CSVGEIGTEAFF. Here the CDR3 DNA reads TGCAGCGTTGGGGAGATCGGCACTGAAGCTTTCTTT. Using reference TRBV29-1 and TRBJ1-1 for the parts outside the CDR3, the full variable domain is SAVISQKPSRDICQRGTSLTIQCQVDSQVTMMFWYRQQPGQSLTLIATANQGSEATYESGFVIDKFPISRPNLTFSTLTVSNMSPEDSSIYLCSVGEIGTEAFFGQGTRLTVV.

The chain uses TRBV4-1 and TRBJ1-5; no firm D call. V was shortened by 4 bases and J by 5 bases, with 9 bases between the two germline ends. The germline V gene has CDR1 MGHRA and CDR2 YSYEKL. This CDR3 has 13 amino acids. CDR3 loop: CASSRTEDQPQHF. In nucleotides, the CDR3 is TGCGCCAGCAGCCGGACGGAGGATCAGCCCCAGCATTTT.

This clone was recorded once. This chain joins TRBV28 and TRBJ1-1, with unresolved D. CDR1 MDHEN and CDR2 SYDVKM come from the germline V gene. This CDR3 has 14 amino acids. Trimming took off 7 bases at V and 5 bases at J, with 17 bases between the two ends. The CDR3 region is CASIFAGSRTEAFF. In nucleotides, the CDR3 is TGTGCCAGCATCTTCGCGGGGAGTAGAACTGAAGCTTTCTTT.

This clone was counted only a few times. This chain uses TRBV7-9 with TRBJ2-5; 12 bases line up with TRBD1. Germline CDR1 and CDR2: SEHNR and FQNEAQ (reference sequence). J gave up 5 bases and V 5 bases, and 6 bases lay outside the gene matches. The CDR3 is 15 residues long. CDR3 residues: CASSKGQGAVETQYF. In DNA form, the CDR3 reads TGTGCCAGCAGCAAGGGACAGGGGGCTGTGGAGACCCAGTACTTC.

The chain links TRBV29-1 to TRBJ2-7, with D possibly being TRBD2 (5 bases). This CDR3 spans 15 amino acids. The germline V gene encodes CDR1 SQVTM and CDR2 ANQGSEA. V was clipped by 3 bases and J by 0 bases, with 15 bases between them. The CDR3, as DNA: TGCAGCGTTGAGTTAGCCGGGGTAAGCTCCTACGAGCAGTACTTC. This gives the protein CSVELAGVSSYEQYF.

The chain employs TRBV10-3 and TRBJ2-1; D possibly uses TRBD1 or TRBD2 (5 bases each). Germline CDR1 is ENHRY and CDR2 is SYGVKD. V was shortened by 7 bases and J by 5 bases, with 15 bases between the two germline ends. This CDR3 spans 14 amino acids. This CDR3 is CAIMGLAADNEQFF. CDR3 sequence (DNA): TGTGCCATCATGGGGCTAGCAGCAGACAATGAGCAGTTCTTC.

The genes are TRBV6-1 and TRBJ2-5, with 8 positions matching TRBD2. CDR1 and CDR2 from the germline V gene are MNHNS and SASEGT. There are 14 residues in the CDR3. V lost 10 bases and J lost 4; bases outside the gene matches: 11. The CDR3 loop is CATGLASRGETQYF. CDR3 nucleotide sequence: TGTGCCACAGGACTAGCAAGTAGGGGAGAGACCCAGTACTTC.

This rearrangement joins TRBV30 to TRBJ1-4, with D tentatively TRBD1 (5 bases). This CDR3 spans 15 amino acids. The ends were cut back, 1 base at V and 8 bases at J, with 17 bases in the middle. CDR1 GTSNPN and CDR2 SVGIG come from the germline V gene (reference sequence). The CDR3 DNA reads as TGTGCCTGGAGTGGTCAAAGGGGCCTCGGGGAAAAACTGTTTTTT. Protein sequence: CAWSGQRGLGEKLFF.